The present T cell receptor beta chain was sequenced within a study of cytomegalovirus exposure and HLA in healthy donors. Study as a whole: There were 70 million to 95 million unique TCRs (from HLA-typed donors) in an early data release. Study outcomes and limitations: Certain indistinguishable V segments, among them TRBV6-2 and TRBV6-3, were excluded. Sequencing artifact likely explains a cluster of highly shared sequence variants.

The CDR3 consists of 14 residues. Germline CDR1 and CDR2: MNHNS and SASEGT. V dropped 6 bases and J dropped 3; count of bases not matched to a gene: 1. As to this clone: Its matching antigen is unknown.

PCR used 60 Vbeta primers and 13 Jbeta primers. Original processing notes: As a later analysis found, there were 70 million to 100 million unique TCR beta chains, of which roughly 11 million were shared. Sequencing used immunoSEQ multiplex PCR; TCRdb keeps in-frame clones, though not all of them. That table furnishes V, J and clone size, whereas the DNA furnished D and trimming. The sample has around 150,000 clones, about 72% seen once; the top ten hold 3.7%. This receptor was obtained from a man between 25 and 39 years old in good health and CMV-seropositive. The sample was PBMCs. The chain recombines TRBV6-1 with TRBJ1-4; 10 positions match TRBD1. CDR3 DNA: TGTGCCAGCAGGGGGACAGGGGCTAATGAAAAACTGTTTTTT. It translates to CASRGTGANEKLFF.